This record covers a single T cell receptor (beta chain). Its cognate antigen has yet to be identified. It has no much larger one-base neighbor in the sample; base qualities were not kept. The instrument was an Illumina NovaSeq 6000. TCRalpha and TCRbeta cDNA libraries were built by 5'RACE with constant-segment primers, adding sample barcodes and unique molecular identifiers. Trizol reagent was used to extract RNA from every sample. The libraries were amplified in two PCR steps, and the second step added a second sample barcode and Illumina TruSeq adapters. The libraries were sequenced on an Illumina NovaSeq using 2 x 150 bp paired-end reads. Processing in the source paper ran as follows. Demultiplexing of reads and collapsing into UMI-guided consensus sequences were performed with migec v1.2.7. Using mixcr v2.1.11, the UMI consensuses were aligned to TRA and TRB V and J templates and assembled into clonotypes. A clonotype was counted as expanded or contracted only when both edgeR and NoisET called the clonotype significant, with the noise models trained on biological replicates. For edgeR calls, the cutoffs were a false discovery rate-adjusted p below 0.01 and a log2 fold-change threshold of 1. As an exploratory analysis of dynamics, max-normalized trajectories of the 1000 most abundant clonotypes were examined by PCA with hierarchical clustering. Each responding clone was given a CD4 or CD8 phenotype based on the CD4+ and CD8+ repertoires, which had been sequenced separately. TCRdb itself trimmed the public reads at Q25 with fastp, ran MiXCR and retained productive beta chains. Each record represents a unique CDR3 protein, reported with the most common genes and DNA among its rows. The V and J calls were not made by the authors but by TCRdb's processing. A total of more than 200,000 distinct CDR3 sequences appear in this sample, less than 20% of them only once. 3.5% of the sample lies in the top ten.

The sample comes from a study of T-cell memory formation after mild COVID-19 (dated by TCRdb to the early 2020s). For the wider study: TCR sequence clusters from the two donors were found to be largely donor specific. In a couple of donors, T-cell clones that expanded and contracted after mild COVID-19 were followed by sequencing TCRalpha and TCRbeta repertoires longitudinally. The cohort comprised two young, previously healthy adult volunteers, one female and one male. General conclusions and limits of the study: Whether the second-wave clones peaking on day 37 were SARS-CoV-2 specific was not confirmed. Contracting CD4+ clones were located mainly in the CM and EM memory subsets, whereas CD8+ clones were found to be enriched in EMRA. The study included only a couple of mild cases, and larger cohorts that include severe cases with pre-infection samples were judged to be necessary. Some responding clones were detected in pre-infection memory, which suggested that pre-existing cross-reactive memory T cells had joined the SARS-CoV-2 response. Clones contracting from day 15 to 85 had balanced CD4/CD8 phenotypes, while a second wave expanding from day 15 to 37 was biased towards CD4+.

PBMCs were isolated by Ficoll-Paque density gradient centrifugation. CDR3 length: 14 amino acids, cysteine to phenylalanine. Of the read, only the CDR3 DNA is kept; its 42 bases are in frame from base 1. V is shortened by 2 bases, J by 7 bases, and the region joining them spans 14 bases. From the germline V gene, CDR1 is KGHSH and CDR2 is LQKENI. The sequence was obtained from a man aged 18-30 years who had mild COVID-19 (a few samples of this study predate the infection). The sample titles of this study are shuffled in the database, so cell type and time point are left out; the donor was told from shared clones. Rearrangement joined TRBV18 to TRBJ2-5; TRBD2 is possibly the D segment (6 matching bases). The sequencing input was PBMCs or a T cell subset sorted from them (not recorded which). The DNA sequence is as follows: TGTGCCAGCTCACCAGGGAGGACCGAGGCGACCCAGTACTTC. It codes for CASSPGRTEATQYF.